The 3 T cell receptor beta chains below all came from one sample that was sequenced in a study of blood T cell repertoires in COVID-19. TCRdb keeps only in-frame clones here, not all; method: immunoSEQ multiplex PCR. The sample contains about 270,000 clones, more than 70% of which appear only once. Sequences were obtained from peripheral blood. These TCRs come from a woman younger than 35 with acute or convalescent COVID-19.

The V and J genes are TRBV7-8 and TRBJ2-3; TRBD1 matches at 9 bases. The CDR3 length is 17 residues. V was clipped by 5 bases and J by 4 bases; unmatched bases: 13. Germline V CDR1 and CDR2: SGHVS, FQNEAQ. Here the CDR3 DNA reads TGTGCCAGCAGCCACGGCAGGGCGACAGGGGGTCCAGATACGCAGTATTTT. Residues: CASSHGRATGGPDTQYF.

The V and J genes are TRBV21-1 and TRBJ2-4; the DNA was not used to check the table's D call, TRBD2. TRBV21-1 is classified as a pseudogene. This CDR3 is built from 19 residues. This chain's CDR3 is CASSKGLPFTYTSQDIQYF. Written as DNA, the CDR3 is TGTGCCAGCAGCAAAGGGTTACCGTTTACATATACTAGCCAGGACATTCAGTACTTC.

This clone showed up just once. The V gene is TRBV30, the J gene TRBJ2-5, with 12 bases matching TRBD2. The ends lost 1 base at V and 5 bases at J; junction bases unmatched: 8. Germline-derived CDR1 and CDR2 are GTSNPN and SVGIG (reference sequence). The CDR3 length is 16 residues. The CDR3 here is CAWSAKTSGSSETQYF. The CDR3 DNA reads TGTGCCTGGAGTGCCAAGACTAGCGGGAGTTCGGAGACCCAGTACTTC.